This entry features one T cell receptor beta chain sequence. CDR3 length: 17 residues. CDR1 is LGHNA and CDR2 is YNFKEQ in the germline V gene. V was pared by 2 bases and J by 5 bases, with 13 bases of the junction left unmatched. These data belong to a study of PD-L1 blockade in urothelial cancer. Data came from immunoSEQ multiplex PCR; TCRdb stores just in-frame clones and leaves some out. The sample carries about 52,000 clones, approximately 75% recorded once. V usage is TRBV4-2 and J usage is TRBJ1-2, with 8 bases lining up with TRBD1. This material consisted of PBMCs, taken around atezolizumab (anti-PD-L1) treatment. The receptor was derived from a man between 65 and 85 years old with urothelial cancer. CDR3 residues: CASSQLTPGGTYYGYTF. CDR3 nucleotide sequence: TGTGCCAGCAGCCAACTTACCCCAGGGGGCACCTATTATGGCTACACCTTC.